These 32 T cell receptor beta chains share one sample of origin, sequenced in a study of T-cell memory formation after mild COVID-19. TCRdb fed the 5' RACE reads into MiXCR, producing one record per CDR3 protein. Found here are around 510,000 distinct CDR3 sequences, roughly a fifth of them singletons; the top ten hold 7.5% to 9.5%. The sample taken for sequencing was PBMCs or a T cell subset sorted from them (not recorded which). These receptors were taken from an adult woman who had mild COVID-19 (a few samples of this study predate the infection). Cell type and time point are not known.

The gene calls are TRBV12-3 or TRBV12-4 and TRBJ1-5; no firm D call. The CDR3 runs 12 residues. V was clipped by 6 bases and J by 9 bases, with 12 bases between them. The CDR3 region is CASSGVPWPQHF. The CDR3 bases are TGTGCCAGCAGCGGGGTCCCATGGCCCCAGCATTTT.

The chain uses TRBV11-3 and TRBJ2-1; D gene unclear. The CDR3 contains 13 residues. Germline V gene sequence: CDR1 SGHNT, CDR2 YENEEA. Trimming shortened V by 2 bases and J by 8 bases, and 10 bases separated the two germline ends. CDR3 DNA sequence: TGTGCCAGCAGCTTACGTGGGGTGCATGAGCAGTTCTTC. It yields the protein CASSLRGVHEQFF.

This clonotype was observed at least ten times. DNA of the CDR3: TGTGCCAGCAGTTTATCCGGGGGGCCCTACGAGCAGTACTTC. Translated: CASSLSGGPYEQYF. The chain recombines TRBV12-3 or TRBV12-4 with TRBJ2-7, with TRBD2 as a possible D gene (7 bases). The V end lost 2 bases, the J end lost 2 bases, and 10 bases lay between the germline ends. This CDR3 region has 14 residues.

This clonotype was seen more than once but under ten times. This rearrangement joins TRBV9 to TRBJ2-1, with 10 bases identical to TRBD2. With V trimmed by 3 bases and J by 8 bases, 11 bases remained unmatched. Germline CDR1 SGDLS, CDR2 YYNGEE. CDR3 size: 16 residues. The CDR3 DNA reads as TGTGCCAGCAGCGCCAGACTAGCGGGCGTCGTGGATGAGCAGTTCTTC. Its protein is CASSARLAGVVDEQFF.

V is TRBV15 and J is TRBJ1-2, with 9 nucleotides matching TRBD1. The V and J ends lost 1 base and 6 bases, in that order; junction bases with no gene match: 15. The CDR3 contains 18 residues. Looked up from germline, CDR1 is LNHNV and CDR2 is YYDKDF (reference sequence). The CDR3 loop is CATSRGLLTGTGIHGYTF. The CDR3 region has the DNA TGTGCCACCAGCAGAGGCCTCCTTACCGGGACAGGGATACATGGCTACACCTTC.

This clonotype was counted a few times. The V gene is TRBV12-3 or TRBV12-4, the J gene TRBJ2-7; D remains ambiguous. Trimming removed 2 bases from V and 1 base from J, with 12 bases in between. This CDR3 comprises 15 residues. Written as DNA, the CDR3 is TGTGCCAGCAGTTTATCAGCGTCCCTGTCCTACGAGCAGTACTTC. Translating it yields CASSLSASLSYEQYF.

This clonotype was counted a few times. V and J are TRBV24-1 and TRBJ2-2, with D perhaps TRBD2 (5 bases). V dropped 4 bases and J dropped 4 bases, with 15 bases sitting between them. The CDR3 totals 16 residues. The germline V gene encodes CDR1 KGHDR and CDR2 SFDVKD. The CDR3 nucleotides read TGTGCCACCAGTGACTGGACTCCGGCAGGCACCGGGGAGCTGTTTTTT. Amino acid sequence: CATSDWTPAGTGELFF.

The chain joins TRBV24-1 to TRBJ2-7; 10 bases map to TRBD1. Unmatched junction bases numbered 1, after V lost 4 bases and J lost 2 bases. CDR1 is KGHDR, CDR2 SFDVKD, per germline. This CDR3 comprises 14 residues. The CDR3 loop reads CATSETGGTYEQYF. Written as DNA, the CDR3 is TGTGCCACCAGTGAGACAGGGGGCACCTACGAGCAGTACTTC.

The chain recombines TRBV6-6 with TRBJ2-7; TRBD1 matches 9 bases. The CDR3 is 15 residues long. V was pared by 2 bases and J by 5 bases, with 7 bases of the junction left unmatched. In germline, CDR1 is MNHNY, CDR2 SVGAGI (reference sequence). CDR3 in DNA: TGTGCCAGCAGTTACCCGGGACAGGGCGGACACGAGCAGTACTTC. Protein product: CASSYPGQGGHEQYF.

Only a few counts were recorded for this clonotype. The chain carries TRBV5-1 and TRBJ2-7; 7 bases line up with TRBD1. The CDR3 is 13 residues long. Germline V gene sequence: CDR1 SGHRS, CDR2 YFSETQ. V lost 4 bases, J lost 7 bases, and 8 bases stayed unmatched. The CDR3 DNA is TGCGCCAGCAGCCCGGGACAGCCTCGGGAGCAGTACTTC. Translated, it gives CASSPGQPREQYF.

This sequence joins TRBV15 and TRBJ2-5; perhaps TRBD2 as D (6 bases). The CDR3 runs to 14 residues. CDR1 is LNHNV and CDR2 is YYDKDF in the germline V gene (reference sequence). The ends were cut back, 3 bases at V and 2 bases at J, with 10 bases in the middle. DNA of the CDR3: TGTGCCACCAGCAGGAGGGCGGGGCAAGAGACCCAGTACTTC. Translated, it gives CATSRRAGQETQYF.

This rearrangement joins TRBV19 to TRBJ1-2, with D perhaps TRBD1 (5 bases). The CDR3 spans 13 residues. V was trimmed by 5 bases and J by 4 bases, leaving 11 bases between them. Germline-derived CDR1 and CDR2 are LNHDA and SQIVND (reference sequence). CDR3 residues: CASSVRDSYGYTF. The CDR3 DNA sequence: TGTGCCAGTAGTGTCCGGGACTCCTATGGCTACACCTTC.

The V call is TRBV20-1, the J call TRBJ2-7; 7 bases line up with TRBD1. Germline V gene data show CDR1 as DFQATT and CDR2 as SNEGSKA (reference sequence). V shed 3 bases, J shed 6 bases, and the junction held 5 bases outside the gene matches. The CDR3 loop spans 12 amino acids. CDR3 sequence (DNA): TGCAGTGCTAGCACAGGGGTTCGCGAGCAGTACTTC. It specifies CSASTGVREQYF.

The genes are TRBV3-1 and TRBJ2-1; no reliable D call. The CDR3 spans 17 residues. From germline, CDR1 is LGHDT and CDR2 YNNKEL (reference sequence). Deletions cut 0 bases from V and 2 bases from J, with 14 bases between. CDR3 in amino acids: CASSQDGIRVTYNEQFF. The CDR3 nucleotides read TGTGCCAGCAGCCAAGATGGCATCCGAGTAACCTACAATGAGCAGTTCTTC.

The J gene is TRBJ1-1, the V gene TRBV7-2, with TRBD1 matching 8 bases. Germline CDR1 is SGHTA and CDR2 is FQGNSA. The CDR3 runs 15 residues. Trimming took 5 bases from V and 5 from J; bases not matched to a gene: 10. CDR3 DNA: TGTGCCAGCAGCCCCCCTGGACAGGGTGGAACTGAAGCTTTCTTT. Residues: CASSPPGQGGTEAFF.

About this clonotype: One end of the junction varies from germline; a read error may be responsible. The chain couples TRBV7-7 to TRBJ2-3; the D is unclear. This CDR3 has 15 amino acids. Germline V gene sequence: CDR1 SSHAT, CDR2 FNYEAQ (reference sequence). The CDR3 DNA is TGTGCTAGCAGCTCAGGCCCGGCTAGGGCAAATACGCAGTATTTT. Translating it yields CASSSGPARANTQYF.

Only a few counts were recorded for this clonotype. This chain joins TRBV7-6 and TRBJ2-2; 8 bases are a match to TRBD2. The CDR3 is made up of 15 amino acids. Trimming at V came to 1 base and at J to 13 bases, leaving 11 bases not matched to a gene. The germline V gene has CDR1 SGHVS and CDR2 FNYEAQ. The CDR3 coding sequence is TGTGCCAGCAGCTTAGGAGGTGGTAGCGGGATTGGGCTGTTTTTT. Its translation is CASSLGGGSGIGLFF.

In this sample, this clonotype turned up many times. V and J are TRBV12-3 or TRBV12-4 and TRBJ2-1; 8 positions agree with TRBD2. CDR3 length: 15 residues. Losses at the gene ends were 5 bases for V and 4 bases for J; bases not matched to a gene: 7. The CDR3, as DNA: TGTGCCAGCAGTCCCTCGGGACTAGGTTACAATGAGCAGTTCTTC. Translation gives CASSPSGLGYNEQFF.

As DNA, the CDR3 is TGTGCCAGCAGAGCGAGGGTCGGGGGATCTCAGCCCCAGCATTTT. Translation: CASRARVGGSQPQHF. The chain links TRBV12-3 or TRBV12-4 to TRBJ1-5; D may be TRBD1 (5 bases). V lost 6 bases and J lost 6, with 18 bases in between. The CDR3 extends over 15 amino acids.

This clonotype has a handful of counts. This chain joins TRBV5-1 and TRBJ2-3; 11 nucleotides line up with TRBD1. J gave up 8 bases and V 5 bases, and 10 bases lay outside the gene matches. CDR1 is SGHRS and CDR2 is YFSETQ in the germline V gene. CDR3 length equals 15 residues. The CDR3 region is CASSPDGTGGLTQYF. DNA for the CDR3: TGCGCCAGCAGTCCTGACGGGACAGGGGGACTTACGCAGTATTTT.

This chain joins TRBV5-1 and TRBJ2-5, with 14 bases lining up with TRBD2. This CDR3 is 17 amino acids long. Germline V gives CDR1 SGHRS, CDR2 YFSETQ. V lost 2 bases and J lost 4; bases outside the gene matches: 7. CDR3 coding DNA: TGCGCCAGCAGCTTTACCGGGACTAGCGGGGGAGGAGAGACCCAGTACTTC. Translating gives CASSFTGTSGGGETQYF.

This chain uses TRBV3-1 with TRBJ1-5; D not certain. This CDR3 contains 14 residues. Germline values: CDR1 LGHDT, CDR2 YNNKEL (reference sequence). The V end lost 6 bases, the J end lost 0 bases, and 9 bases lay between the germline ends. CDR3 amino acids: CASRLSDSNQPQHF. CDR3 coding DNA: TGTGCCAGCAGGCTCAGTGATAGCAATCAGCCCCAGCATTTT.

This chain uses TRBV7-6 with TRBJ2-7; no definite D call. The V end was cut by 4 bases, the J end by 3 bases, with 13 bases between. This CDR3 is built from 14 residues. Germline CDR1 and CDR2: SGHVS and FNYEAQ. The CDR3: CASSSYASFYEQYF. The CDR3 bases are TGTGCCAGCAGCTCCTACGCGAGCTTCTACGAGCAGTACTTC.

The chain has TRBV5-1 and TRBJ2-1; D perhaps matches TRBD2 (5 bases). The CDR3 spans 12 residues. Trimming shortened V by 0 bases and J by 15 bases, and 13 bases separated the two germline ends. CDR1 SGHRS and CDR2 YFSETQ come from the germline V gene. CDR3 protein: CASSLAGSLGFF. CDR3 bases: TGCGCCAGCAGCTTGGCGGGGAGCCTTGGGTTCTTC.

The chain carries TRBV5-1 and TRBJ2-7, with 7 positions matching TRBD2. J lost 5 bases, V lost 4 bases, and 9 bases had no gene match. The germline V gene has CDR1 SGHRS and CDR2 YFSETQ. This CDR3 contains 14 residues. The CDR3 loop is CASSPGAGIHEQYF. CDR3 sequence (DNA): TGCGCCAGCAGCCCGGGAGCGGGAATCCACGAGCAGTACTTC.

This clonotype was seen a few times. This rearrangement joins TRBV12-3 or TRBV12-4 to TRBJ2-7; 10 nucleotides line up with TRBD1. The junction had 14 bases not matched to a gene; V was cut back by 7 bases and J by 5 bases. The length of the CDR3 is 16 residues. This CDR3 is CASTGRLTGGWHEQYF. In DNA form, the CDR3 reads TGTGCCAGCACCGGGCGTCTGACAGGGGGCTGGCACGAGCAGTACTTC.

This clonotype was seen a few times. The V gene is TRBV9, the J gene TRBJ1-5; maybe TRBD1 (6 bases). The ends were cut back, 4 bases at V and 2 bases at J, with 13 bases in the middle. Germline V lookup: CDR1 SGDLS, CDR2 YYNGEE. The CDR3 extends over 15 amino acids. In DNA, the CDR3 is TGTGCCAGCAGCTTAATGGACAGCGGCAATCAGCCCCAGCATTTT. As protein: CASSLMDSGNQPQHF.

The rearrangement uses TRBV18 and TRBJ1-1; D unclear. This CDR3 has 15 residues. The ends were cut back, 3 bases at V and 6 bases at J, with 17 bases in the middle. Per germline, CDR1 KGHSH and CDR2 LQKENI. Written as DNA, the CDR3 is TGTGCCAGCTCACCCTCAAGGGCAGGTGGGCCTGAAGCTTTCTTT. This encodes CASSPSRAGGPEAFF.

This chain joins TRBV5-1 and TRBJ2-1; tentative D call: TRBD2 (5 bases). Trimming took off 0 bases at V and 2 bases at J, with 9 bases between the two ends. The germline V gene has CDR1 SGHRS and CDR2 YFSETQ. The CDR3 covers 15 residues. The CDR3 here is CASSLGVLAYNEQFF. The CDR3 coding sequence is TGCGCCAGCAGCTTGGGCGTACTAGCCTACAATGAGCAGTTCTTC.

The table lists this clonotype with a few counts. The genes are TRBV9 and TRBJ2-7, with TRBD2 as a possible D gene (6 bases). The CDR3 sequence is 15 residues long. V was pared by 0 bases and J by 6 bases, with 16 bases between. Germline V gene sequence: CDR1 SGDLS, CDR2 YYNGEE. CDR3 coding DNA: TGTGCCAGCAGCGTAGGGGTTGCTAGCGCTTCCGAGCAGTACTTC. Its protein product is CASSVGVASASEQYF. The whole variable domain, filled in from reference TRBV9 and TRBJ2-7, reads DSGVTQTPKHLITATGQRVTLRCSPRSGDLSVYWYQQSLDQGLQFLIQYYNGEERAKGNILERFSAQQFPDLHSELNLSSLELGDSALYFCASSVGVASASEQYFGPGTRLTVT.

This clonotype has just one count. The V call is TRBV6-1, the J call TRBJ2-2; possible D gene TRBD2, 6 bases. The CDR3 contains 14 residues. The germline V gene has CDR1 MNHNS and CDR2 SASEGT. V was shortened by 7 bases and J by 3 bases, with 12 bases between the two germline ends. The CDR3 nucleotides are TGTGCCAGCAACCAATGGGGGGACACCGGGGAGCTGTTTTTT. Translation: CASNQWGDTGELFF.

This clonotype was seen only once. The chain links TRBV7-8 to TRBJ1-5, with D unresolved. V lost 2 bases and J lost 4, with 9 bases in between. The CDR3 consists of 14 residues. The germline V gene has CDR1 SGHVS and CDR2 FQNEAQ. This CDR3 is CASSLIRRNQPQHF. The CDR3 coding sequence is TGTGCCAGCAGCTTAATCCGGCGGAATCAGCCCCAGCATTTT.